This TCR beta chain was captured by sequencing in a study of T cell responses to AZD1222 COVID-19 vaccine. Assay used: immunoSEQ multiplex PCR; TCRdb lists only in-frame clones, some missing. The sample includes 120,000 or so clones, about nine tenths of them seen just once. In regard to this clone: Its cognate antigen is unknown.

Findings and limits, study-wide: Clonal diversity was possibly underestimated; the donors were predominantly white British and more often female. Spike-specific TCR depth and breadth grew after two AZD1222 doses.

The CDR3 is 19 amino acids. V was trimmed by 2 bases and J by 8 bases, leaving 25 bases between them. The germline V gene has CDR1 WSHSY and CDR2 SAAADI. This material consisted of peripheral blood, taken on day 0 of AZD1222 vaccination. The chain couples TRBV10-2 to TRBJ1-6; tentative D call: TRBD1 (5 bases). This receptor was obtained from an adult in good health. The CDR3 sequence: CASSEPPKTQGDYDSPLHF. The CDR3 DNA reads TGCGCCAGCAGTGAGCCGCCTAAAACACAAGGGGACTACGATTCACCCCTCCACTTT.